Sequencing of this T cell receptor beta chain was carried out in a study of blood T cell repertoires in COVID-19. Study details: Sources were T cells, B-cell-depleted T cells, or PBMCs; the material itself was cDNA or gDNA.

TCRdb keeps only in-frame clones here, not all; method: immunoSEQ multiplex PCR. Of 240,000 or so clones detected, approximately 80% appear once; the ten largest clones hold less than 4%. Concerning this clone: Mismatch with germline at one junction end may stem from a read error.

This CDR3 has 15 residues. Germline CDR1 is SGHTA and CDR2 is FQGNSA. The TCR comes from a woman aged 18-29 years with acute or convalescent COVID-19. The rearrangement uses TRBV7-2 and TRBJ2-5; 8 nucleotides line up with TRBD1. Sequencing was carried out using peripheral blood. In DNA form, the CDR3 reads TGTGCCAGCAGCTTAGCTGACAGGGGAAGAGAGGCCCAGTACTTC. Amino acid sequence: CASSLADRGREAQYF.